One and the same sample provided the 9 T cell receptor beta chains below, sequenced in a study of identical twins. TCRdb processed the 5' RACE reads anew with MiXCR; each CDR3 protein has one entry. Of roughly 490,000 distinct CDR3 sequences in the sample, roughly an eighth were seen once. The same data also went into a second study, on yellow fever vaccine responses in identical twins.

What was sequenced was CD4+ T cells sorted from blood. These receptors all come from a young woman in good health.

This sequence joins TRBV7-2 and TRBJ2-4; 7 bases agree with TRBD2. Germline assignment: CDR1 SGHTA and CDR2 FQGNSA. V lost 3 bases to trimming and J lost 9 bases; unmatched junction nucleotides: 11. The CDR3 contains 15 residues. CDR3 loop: CASSFGSVGGGIQYF. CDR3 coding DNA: TGTGCCAGCAGCTTTGGGTCCGTAGGCGGGGGCATTCAGTACTTC. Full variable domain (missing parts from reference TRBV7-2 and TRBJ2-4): GAGVSQSPSNKVTEKGKDVELRCDPISGHTALYWYRQSLGQGLEFLIYFQGNSAPDKSGLPSDRFSAERTGGSVSTLTIQRTQQEDSAVYLCASSFGSVGGGIQYFGAGTRLSVL.

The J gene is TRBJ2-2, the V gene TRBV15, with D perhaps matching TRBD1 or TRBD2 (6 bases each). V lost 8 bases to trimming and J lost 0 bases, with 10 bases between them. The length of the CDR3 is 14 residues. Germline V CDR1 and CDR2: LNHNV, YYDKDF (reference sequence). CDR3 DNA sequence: TGTGCCACCGAAGGGGGGACGAACACCGGGGAGCTGTTTTTT. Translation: CATEGGTNTGELFF. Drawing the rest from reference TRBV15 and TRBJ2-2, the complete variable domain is DAMVIQNPRYQVTQFGKPVTLSCSQTLNHNVMYWYQQKSSQAPKLLFHYYDKDFNNEADTPDNFQSRRPNTSFCFLDIRSPGLGDTAMYLCATEGGTNTGELFFGEGSRLTVL.

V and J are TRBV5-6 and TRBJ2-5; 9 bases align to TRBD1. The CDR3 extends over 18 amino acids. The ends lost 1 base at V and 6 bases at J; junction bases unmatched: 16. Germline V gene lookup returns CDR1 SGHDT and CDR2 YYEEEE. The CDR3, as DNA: TGTGCCAGCAGCTTGTATGTGGACAGGGGCATTAGCTGGAAGACCCAGTACTTC. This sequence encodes CASSLYVDRGISWKTQYF.

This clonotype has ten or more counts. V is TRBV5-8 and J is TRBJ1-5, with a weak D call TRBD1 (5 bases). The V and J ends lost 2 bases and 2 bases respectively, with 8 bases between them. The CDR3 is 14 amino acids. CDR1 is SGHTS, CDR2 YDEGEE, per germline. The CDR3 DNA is TGTGCCAGCAGCTTCCGGGACGGCAATCAGCCCCAGCATTTT. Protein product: CASSFRDGNQPQHF.

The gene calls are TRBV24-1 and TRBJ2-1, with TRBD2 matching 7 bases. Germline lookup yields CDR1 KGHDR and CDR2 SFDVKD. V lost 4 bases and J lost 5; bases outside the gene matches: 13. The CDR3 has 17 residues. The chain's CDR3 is CATSDHPGGGIHNEQFF. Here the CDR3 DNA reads TGTGCCACCAGTGACCACCCCGGCGGGGGAATCCACAATGAGCAGTTCTTC.

CDR3 coding DNA: TGCAGTGCCCCCAGGACTAGAGTCGATGAGCAGTTCTTC. Translation gives CSAPRTRVDEQFF. The chain couples TRBV20-1 to TRBJ2-1, with 7 bases fitting TRBD2. CDR1 and CDR2 (germline): DFQATT, SNEGSKA (reference sequence). The ends lost 6 bases at V and 8 bases at J; junction bases unmatched: 10. The CDR3 is made up of 13 amino acids.

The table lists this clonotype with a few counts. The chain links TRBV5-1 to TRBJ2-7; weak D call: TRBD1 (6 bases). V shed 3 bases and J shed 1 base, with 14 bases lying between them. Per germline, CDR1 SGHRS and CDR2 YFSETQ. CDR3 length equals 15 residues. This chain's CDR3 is CASSWDTRRSYEQYF. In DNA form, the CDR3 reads TGCGCCAGCAGCTGGGACACCCGGAGGTCCTACGAGCAGTACTTC.

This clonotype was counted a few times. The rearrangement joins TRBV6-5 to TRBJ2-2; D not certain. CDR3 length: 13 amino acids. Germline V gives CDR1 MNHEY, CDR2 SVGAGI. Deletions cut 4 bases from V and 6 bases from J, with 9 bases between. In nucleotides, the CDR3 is TGTGCCAGCAGTTGGACCCTGGCCGGGGAGCTGTTTTTT. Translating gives CASSWTLAGELFF.

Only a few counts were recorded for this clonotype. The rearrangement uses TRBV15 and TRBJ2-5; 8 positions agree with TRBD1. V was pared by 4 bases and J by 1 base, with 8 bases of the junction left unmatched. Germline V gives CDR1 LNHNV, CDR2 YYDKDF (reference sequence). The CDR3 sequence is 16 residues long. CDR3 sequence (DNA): TGTGCCACCAGCAAAGGGACAGGCAAATTCCAAGAGACCCAGTACTTC. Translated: CATSKGTGKFQETQYF.